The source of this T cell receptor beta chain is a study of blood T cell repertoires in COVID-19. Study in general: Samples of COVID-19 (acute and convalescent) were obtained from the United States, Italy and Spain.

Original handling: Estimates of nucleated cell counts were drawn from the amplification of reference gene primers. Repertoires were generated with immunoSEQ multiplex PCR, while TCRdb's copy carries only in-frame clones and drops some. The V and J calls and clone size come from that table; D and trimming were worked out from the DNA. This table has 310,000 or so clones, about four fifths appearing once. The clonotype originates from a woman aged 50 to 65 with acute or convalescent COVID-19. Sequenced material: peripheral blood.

DNA of the CDR3: TGCGCCAGCAGCCAGGGGACAGGGGGCATTGGCGCTGAAGCTTTCTTT. This translates into CASSQGTGGIGAEAFF. The chain has TRBV4-3 and TRBJ1-1; 12 nucleotides agree with TRBD1. This CDR3 is built from 16 residues. The V gene's germline CDR1 is LGHNA and CDR2 YSLEER. V lost 3 bases to trimming and J lost 6 bases; unmatched junction nucleotides: 8.